A single sample is the source of the 5 T cell receptor beta chains below, sequenced in a study of blood T cell repertoires in COVID-19. Profiled with immunoSEQ multiplex PCR; TCRdb holds only in-frame clones, not every one. The sample holds about 45,000 clones, approximately 85% seen once. The sequenced material came from peripheral blood. Source of these receptors: a woman of 80 years or more with acute or convalescent COVID-19.

This clone was seen only once. The chain combines TRBV28 with TRBJ1-2, with TRBD1 matching 8 bases. This CDR3 comprises 16 residues. The germline V gene has CDR1 MDHEN and CDR2 SYDVKM. J lost 2 bases, V lost 6 bases, and 11 bases had no gene match. CDR3 amino acids: CASSSQGASTNYGYTF. CDR3 DNA: TGTGCCAGCAGCTCCCAGGGGGCGAGCACCAACTATGGCTACACCTTC.

J is TRBJ1-2 and V is TRBV19; no clear D. The CDR3 is 14 amino acids. The V and J ends lost 3 bases and 4 bases respectively, with 12 bases between them. Germline values: CDR1 LNHDA, CDR2 SQIVND (reference sequence). The CDR3 sequence is CASSMAARSYGYTF. The CDR3 nucleotides are TGTGCCAGTAGTATGGCCGCCAGGTCCTATGGCTACACCTTC.

The chain has TRBV7-9 and TRBJ1-2; D remains unclear. Trimming shortened V by 5 bases and J by 4 bases, and 20 bases separated the two germline ends. This CDR3 is 16 amino acids long. Germline values: CDR1 SEHNR, CDR2 FQNEAQ (reference sequence). The CDR3 loop is CASSIRGGGGSYGYTF. In nucleotides, the CDR3 is TGTGCCAGCAGCATTAGAGGAGGAGGCGGATCCTATGGCTACACCTTC.

The V gene is TRBV19, the J gene TRBJ1-5; a weak D match, TRBD1 (6 bases). This CDR3 has 14 amino acids. The germline V and J ends were trimmed by 8 bases and 7 bases, with 18 bases remaining between them. In germline, CDR1 is LNHDA, CDR2 SQIVND (reference sequence). This CDR3 is CASWDNLSRQPQHF. CDR3 nucleotides: TGTGCCAGTTGGGACAACTTATCGAGGCAGCCCCAGCATTTT.

V is TRBV5-8 and J is TRBJ1-6, with D hard to call. This CDR3 is built from 15 residues. Germline CDR1 reads SGHTS; CDR2 reads YDEGEE. V was cut by 1 base and J by 7 bases, with 12 bases left in between. CDR3 region: CASSLPRGTNSPLHF. For the CDR3, the DNA is TGTGCCAGCAGCTTGCCCCGGGGAACAAATTCACCCCTCCACTTT.